This T cell receptor beta chain was profiled in a study of glioma-infiltrating T cells. V was cut by 0 bases and J by 1 base, with 9 bases left in between. The CDR3 has 16 residues. The germline V gene has CDR1 LGHNA and CDR2 YNFKEQ. This clonotype is a singleton in its sample. TCR alpha and beta CDR3 regions were amplified from RNA using iRepertoire nested multiplex PCR. TCRdb recomputed calls from the multiplex PCR reads with MiXCR, one row per CDR3 protein. The sample has around 350,000 distinct CDR3 sequences, 35% to 45% seen once. Source material: glioma tissue, nonneoplastic brain tissue, or PBMCs (not recorded which). The chain combines TRBV4-2 with TRBJ2-2; no clear D gene. This clonotype was obtained from a human donor with low-grade glioma or glioblastoma, undergoing nonglioma brain surgery, or in good health (not recorded which). In DNA form, the CDR3 reads TGTGCCAGCAGCCAAGAGGAAGGCAAGAACACCGGGGAGCTGTTTTTT. It codes for CASSQEEGKNTGELFF.